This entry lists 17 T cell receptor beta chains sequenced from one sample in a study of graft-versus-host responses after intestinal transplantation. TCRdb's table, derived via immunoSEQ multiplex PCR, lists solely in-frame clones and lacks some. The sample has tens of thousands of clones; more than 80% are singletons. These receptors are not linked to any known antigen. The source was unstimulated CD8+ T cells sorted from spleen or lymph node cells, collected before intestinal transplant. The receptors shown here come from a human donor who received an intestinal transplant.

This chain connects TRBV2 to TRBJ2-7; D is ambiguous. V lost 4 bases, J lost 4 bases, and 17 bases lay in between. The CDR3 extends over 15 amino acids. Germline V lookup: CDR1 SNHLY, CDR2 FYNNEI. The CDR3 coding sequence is TGTGCCAGCAGTGCCCTGGCGGCACCTCCGTACGAGCAGTACTTC. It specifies CASSALAAPPYEQYF.

CDR3 bases: TGTGCCAGCAGTTTTTCTTATAGCAATCAGCCCCAGCATTTT. It yields the protein CASSFSYSNQPQHF. This rearrangement joins TRBV28 to TRBJ1-5, with D unclear. CDR3 length: 14 amino acids. Looked up from germline, CDR1 is MDHEN and CDR2 is SYDVKM. Trimming pared 3 bases from V and 0 bases from J, leaving 6 bases between.

The CDR3 DNA follows: TGTGCCAGCAGCAAGAGGGGGTACAATGAGCAGTTCTTC. Translation: CASSKRGYNEQFF. The gene calls are TRBV28 and TRBJ2-1; the D gene is possibly TRBD1 (6 bases). CDR3 length: 13 residues. The ends were cut back, 6 bases at V and 4 bases at J, with 10 bases in the middle. The germline CDR1 and CDR2 sequences are MDHEN and SYDVKM.

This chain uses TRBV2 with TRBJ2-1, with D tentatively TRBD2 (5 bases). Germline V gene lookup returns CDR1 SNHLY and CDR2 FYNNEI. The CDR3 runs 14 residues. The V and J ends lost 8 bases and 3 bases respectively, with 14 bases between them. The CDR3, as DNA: TGTGCCAGCGAGAGGCCGGGAAACTACAATGAGCAGTTCTTC. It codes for CASERPGNYNEQFF.

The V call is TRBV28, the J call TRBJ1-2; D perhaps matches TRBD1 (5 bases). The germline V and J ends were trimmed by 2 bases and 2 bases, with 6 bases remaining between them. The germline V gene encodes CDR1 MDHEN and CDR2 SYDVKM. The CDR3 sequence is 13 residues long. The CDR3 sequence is CASSLRGNYGYTF. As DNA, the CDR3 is TGTGCCAGCAGTTTACGGGGGAACTATGGCTACACCTTC.

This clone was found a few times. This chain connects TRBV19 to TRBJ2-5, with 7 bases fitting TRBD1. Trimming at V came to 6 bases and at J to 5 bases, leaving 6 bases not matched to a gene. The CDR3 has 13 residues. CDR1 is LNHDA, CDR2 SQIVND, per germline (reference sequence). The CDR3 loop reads CASSQDRLETQYF. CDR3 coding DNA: TGTGCCAGTAGCCAGGACAGGTTGGAGACCCAGTACTTC.

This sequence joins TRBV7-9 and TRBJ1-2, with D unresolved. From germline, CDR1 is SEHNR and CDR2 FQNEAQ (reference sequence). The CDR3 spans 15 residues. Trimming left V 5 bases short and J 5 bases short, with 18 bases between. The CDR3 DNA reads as TGTGCCAGCAGCCCCCACCTTCCACCCCGGTATGGCTACACCTTC. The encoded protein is CASSPHLPPRYGYTF.

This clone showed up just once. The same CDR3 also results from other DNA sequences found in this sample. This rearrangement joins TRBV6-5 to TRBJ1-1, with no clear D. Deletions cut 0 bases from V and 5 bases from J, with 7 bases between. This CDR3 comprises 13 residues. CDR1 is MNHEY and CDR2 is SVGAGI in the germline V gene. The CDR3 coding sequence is TGTGCCAGCAGTTACTCTCCCGGGACTGAAGCTTTCTTT. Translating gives CASSYSPGTEAFF.

DNA of the CDR3: TGTGCCAGCAGTTTATTTGCGGGAGGCTACGAGCAGTACTTC. This gives the protein CASSLFAGGYEQYF. The V and J genes are TRBV28 and TRBJ2-7; 8 bases map to TRBD2. V lost 1 base and J lost 3; bases outside the gene matches: 2. CDR3 length: 14 residues. Germline lookup yields CDR1 MDHEN and CDR2 SYDVKM.

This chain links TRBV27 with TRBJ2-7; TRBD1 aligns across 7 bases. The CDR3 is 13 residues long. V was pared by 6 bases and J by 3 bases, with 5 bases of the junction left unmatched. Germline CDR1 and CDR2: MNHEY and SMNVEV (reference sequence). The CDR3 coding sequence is TGTGCCAGCAGGCCGGGACAGATCTACGAGCAGTACTTC. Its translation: CASRPGQIYEQYF.

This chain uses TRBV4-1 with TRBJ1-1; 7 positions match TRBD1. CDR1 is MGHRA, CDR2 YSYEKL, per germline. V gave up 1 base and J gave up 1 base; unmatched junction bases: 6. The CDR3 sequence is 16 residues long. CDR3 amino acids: CASSQGITGENTEAFF. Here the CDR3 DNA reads TGCGCCAGCAGCCAAGGTATAACAGGGGAGAACACTGAAGCTTTCTTT.

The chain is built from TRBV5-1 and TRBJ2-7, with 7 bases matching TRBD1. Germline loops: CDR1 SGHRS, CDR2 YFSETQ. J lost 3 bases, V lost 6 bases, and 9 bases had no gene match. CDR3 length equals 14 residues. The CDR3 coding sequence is TGCGCCAGCAAGATGACAGGGCGAAACTACGAGCAGTACTTC. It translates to CASKMTGRNYEQYF.

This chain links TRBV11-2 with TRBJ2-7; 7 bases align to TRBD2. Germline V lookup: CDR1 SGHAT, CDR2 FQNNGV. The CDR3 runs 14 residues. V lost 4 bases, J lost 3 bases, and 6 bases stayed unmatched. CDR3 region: CASSYSGTIYEQYF. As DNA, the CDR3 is TGTGCCAGCAGCTACTCCGGGACTATCTACGAGCAGTACTTC.

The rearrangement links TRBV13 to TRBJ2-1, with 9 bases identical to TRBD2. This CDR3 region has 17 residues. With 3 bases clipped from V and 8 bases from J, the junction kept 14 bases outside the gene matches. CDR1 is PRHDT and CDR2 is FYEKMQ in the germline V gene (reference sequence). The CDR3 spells CASSFTGGRAQDDEQFF. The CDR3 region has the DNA TGTGCCAGCAGCTTTACAGGCGGGAGGGCGCAGGACGATGAGCAGTTCTTC.

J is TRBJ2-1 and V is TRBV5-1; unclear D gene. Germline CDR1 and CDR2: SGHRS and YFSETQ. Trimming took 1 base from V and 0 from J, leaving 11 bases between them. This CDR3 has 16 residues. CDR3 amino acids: CASSLTVLSSYNEQFF. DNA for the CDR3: TGCGCCAGCAGCTTGACAGTGTTGAGCTCCTACAATGAGCAGTTCTTC.

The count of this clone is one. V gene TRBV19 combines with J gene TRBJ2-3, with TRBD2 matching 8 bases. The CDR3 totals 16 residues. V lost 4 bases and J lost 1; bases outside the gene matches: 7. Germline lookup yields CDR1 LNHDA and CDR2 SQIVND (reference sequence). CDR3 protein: CASSTERETGTDTQYF. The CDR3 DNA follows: TGTGCCAGTAGTACCGAGCGGGAGACTGGCACAGATACGCAGTATTTT.

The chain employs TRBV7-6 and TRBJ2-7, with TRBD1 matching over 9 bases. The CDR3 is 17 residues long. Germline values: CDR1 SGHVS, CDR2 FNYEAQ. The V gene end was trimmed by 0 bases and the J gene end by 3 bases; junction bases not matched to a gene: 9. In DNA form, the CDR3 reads TGTGCCAGCAGCTTAGCGATCGCGGGACAGGGTTTCTACGAGCAGTACTTC. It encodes CASSLAIAGQGFYEQYF.